This TCR beta chain was documented in a study of early T cells in non-severe SARS-CoV-2 infection. About the study: Whole-blood bulk RNA, unsorted, was sequenced, and chains were unpaired.

Separate cDNA molecules each had unique molecular identifiers attached to them. TCRdb processed the 5' RACE reads anew with MiXCR; each CDR3 protein has one entry. Of approximately 50,000 distinct CDR3 sequences listed, 8% to 9% were seen once; the top ten hold about 4.2%. V was shortened by 0 bases and J by 0 bases, with 12 bases between the two germline ends. This CDR3 has 17 residues. Looked up from germline, CDR1 is SGHVS and CDR2 is FQNEAQ. This clonotype was counted at least ten times. Specimen: whole blood. This clonotype originated in an adult who was a healthcare worker with PCR-confirmed SARS-CoV-2 infection or an uninfected control (not recorded which). This chain links TRBV7-8 with TRBJ2-4; weak D call: TRBD2 (6 bases). CDR3 sequence reads: CASSLAAGRLAKNIQYF. In nucleotides, the CDR3 is TGTGCCAGCAGCTTAGCGGCGGGACGTTTAGCCAAAAACATTCAGTACTTC.